This record looks at one T cell receptor (beta chain) sequence and its context. The CDR3 runs 14 residues. Germline V gene data show CDR1 as SGDLS and CDR2 as YYNGEE. Trimming removed 7 bases at V and 2 bases at J, with 12 bases between. This entry is derived from a study of blood T cell repertoires in COVID-19. About the research overall: Sites in the United States, Italy and Spain provided acute and convalescent COVID-19 samples. T cells, B-cell-depleted T cells, or PBMCs provided the cDNA or gDNA that served as material.

As handled by the study authors: For nucleated cells, counts were estimated from reference gene primer amplification. The table came from immunoSEQ multiplex PCR; TCRdb's copy has only in-frame clones and leaves some out. That table furnishes V, J and clone size, whereas the DNA furnished D and trimming. The sample records 130,000 or so clones, around 88% being singletons. This TCR came from a woman aged 50 to 60 who had recovered from COVID-19. The specimen sequenced was peripheral blood. The chain is built from TRBV9 and TRBJ2-2; a weak D match, TRBD1 (5 bases). CDR3: CASQGTTNTGELFF. For the CDR3, the DNA is TGTGCCAGCCAGGGAACCACCAACACCGGGGAGCTGTTTTTT.